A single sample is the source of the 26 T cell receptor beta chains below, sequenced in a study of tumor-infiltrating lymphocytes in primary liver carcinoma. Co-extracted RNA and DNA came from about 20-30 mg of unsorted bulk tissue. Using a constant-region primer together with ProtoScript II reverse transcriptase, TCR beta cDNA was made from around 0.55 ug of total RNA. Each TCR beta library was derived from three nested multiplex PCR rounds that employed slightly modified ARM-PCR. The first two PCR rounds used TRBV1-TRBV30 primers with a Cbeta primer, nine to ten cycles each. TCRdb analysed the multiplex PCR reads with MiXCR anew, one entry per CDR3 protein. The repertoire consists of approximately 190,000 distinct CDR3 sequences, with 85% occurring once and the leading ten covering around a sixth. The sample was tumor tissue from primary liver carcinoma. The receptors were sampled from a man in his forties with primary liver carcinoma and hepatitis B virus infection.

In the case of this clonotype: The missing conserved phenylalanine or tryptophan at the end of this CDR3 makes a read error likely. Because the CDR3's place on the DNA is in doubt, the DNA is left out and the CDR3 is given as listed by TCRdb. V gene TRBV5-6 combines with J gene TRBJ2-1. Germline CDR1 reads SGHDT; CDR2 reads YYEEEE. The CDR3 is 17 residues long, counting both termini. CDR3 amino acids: CASSLGLGSSGYNERFL.

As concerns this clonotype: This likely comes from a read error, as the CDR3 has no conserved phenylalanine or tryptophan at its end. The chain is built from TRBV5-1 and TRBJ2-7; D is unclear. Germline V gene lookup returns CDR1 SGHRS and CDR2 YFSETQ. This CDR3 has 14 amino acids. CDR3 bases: TGCGCGAGCAGCTTGCAGAGTGGAACCTACGAGCAGTACATC. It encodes CASSLQSGTYEQYI.

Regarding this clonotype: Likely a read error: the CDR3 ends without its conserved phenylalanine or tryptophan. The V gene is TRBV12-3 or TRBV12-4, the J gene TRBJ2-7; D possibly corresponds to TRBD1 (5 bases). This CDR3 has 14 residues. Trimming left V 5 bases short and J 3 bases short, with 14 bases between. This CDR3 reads CASSDSRVHYEQYS. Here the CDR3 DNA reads TGTGCCAGCAGTGATTCCAGGGTACACTACGAGCAGTACTCC.

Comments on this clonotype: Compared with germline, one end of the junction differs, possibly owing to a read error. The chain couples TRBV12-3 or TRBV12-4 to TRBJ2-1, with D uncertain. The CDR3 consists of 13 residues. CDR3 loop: CANSPFPRPEQFF. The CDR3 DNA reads TGTGCCAACAGTCCTTTCCCGCGTCCCGAGCAGTTCTTC.

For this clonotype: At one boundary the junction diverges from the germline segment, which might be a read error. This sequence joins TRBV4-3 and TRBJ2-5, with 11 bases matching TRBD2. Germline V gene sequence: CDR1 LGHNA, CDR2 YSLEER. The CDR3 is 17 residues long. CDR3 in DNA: TGCACCAGCAGCCAAGCGACTAGCGGGAAGACTGGTGAGACCCAGTACTTC. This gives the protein CTSSQATSGKTGETQYF.

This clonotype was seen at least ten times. CDR3: CATLPVGGGVNIQYF. For the CDR3, the DNA is TGTGCCACCCTCCCGGTCGGTGGAGGAGTAAACATTCAGTACTTC. This chain connects TRBV28 to TRBJ2-4; a possible D gene is TRBD2 (5 bases). The CDR3 consists of 15 residues. CDR1 is MDHEN, CDR2 SYDVKM, per germline. The V gene lost 10 bases and the J gene lost 6 bases, with 22 bases spanning the gap.

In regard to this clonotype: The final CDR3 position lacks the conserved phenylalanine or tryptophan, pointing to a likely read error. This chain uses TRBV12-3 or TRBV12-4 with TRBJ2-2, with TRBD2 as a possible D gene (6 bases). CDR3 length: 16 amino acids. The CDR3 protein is CTSSLAPAGVTGELFI. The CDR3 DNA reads TGTACCAGCAGTTTAGCTCCAGCGGGTGTGACCGGGGAGCTGTTTATT.

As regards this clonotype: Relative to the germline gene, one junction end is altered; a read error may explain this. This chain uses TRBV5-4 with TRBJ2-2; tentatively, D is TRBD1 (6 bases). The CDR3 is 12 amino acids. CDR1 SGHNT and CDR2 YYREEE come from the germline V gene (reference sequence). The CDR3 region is CASNGDTGELFF. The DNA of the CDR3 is TGTGCCAGCAATGGGGACACCGGGGAGTTGTTTTTT.

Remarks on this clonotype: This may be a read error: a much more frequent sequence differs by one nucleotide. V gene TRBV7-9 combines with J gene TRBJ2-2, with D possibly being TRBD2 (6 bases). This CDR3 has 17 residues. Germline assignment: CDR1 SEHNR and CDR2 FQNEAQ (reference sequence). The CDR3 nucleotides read TGTGCCAGCAGCTTAGCGTCGGGAGCCAAGTTCACCGCGGAGCTGTTTTTT. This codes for CASSLASGAKFTAELFF.

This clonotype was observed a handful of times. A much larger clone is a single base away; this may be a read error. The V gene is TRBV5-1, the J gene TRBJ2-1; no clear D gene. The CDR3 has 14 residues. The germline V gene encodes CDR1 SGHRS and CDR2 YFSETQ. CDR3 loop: CTSSLELQRNEQFF. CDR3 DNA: TGCACCAGCAGCTTGGAACTGCAGCGAAATGAGCAGTTCTTC.

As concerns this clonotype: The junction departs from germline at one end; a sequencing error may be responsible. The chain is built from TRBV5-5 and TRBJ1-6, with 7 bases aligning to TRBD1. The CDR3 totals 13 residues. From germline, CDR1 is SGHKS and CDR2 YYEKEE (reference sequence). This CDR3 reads CASSPRGNSPLHF. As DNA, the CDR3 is TGTGCCAGCAGCCCCAGGGGGAATTCGCCCCTCCACTTT. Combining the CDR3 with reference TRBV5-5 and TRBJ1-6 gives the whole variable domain DAGVTQSPTHLIKTRGQQVTLRCSPISGHKSVSWYQQVLGQGPQFIFQYYEKEERGRGNFPDRFSARQFPNYSSELNVNALLLGDSALYLCASSPRGNSPLHFGNGTRLTVT.

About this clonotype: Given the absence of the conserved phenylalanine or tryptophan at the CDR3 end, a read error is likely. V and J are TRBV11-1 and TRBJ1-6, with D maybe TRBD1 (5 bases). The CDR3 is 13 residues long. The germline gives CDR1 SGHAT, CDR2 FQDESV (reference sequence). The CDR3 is CASSRTLVSSLHL. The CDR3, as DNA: TGTGCCAGCAGCCGGACACTAGTTTCATCCCTCCACCTT.

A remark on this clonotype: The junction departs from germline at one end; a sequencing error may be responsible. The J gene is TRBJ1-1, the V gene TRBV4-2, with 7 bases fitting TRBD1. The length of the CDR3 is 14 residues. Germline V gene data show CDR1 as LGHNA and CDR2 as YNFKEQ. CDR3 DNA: TGTGCCAGGAGCCAGGGGGTAGAGAACACTGAAGCTTTCTTT. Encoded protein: CARSQGVENTEAFF.

The CDR3 region is CASSLEGTLANEQFF. For the CDR3, the DNA is TGTGCCAGCAGTTTAGAGGGAACTCTGGCGAATGAGCAGTTCTTC. The chain uses TRBV28 and TRBJ2-1; TRBD2 is a possible D gene (5 bases). V was cut by 2 bases and J by 7 bases, with 15 bases left in between. The CDR3 extends over 15 amino acids. The germline V gene encodes CDR1 MDHEN and CDR2 SYDVKM. Drawing the rest from reference TRBV28 and TRBJ2-1, the complete variable domain is DVKVTQSSRYLVKRTGEKVFLECVQDMDHENMFWYRQDPGLGLRLIYFSYDVKMKEKGDIPEGYSVSREKKERFSLILESASTNQTSMYLCASSLEGTLANEQFFGPGTRLTVL.

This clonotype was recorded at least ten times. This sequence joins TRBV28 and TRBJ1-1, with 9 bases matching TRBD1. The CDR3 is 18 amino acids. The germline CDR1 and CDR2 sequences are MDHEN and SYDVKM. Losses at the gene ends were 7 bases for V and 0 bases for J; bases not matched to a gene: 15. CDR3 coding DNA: TGTGCCAGCACCTCGCTCAGTCTAGACAGGGGGATGAACACTGAAGCTTTCTTT. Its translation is CASTSLSLDRGMNTEAFF.

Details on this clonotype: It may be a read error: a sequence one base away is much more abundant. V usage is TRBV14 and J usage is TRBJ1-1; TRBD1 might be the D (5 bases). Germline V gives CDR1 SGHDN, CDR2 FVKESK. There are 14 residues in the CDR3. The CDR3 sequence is CVSSQDQGPYPAFF. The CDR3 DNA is TGTGTCAGCAGCCAAGATCAGGGCCCTTACCCAGCTTTCTTT.

Here the CDR3 reads CASSLELSGSLVEQYF. The CDR3 nucleotides are TGTGCCAGCAGCTTAGAACTTAGCGGGAGCTTGGTCGAGCAGTACTTC. The chain recombines TRBV11-2 with TRBJ2-7, with 9 nucleotides matching TRBD2. The germline V gene encodes CDR1 SGHAT and CDR2 FQNNGV. Trimming cost V 0 bases and J 6 bases; bases outside gene matches: 9. This CDR3 is 16 amino acids long.

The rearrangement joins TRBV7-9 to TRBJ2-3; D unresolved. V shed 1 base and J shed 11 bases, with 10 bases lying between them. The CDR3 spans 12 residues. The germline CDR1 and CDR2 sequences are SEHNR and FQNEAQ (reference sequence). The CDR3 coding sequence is TGTGCCAGCAGCTTAGTTGCAGACAAGCAGTATTTT. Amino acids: CASSLVADKQYF.

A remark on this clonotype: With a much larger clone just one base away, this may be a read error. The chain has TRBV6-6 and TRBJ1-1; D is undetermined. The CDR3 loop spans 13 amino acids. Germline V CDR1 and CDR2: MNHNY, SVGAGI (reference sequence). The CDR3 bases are TGTGTCAGCAGTGGAATGACGGTATCGGATGCTTTCTTT. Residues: CVSSGMTVSDAFF.

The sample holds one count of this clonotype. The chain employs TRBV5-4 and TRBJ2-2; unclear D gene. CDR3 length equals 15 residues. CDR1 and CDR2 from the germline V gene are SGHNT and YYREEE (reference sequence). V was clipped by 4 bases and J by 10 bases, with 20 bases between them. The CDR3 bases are TGTGCCAGCAGCCGAAAGACGGCCCGCACAGAGGAGCTGTTTTTT. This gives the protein CASSRKTARTEELFF.

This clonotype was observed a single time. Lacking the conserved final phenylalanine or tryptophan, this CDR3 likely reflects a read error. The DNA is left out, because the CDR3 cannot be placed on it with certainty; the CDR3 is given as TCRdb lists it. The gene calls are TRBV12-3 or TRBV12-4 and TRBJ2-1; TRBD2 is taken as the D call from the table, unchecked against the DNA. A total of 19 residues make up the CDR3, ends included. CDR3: CASSLELPTNGSSYNEEFL.

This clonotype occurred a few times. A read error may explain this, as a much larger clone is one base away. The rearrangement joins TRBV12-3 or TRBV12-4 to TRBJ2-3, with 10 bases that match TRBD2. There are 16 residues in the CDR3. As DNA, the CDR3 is TGTGCCAGCAGTTTAAGGCTTGGGACTAGCGATGATATGCAGTATTTT. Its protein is CASSLRLGTSDDMQYF.

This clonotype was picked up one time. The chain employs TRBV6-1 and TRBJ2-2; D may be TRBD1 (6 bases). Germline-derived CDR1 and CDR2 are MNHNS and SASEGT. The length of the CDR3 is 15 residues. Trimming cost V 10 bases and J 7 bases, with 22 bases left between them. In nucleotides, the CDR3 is TGTGCCACAGGGTGGGACACTAAGAACTTCGGGGAGCTGTTTTTT. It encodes CATGWDTKNFGELFF.

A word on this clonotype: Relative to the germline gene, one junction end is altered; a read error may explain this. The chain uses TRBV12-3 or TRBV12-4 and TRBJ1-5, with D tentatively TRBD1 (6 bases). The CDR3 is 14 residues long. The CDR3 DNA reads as TGTGCCAGCAGAAAGGACAGAATAGATCAGGCCCAGCATTTT. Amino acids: CASRKDRIDQAQHF.

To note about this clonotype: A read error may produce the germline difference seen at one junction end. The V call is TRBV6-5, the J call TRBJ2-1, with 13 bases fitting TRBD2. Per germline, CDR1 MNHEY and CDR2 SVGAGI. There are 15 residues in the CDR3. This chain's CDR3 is CASRGGLAGLYDQFF. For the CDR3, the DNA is TGTGCCAGTAGAGGGGGACTAGCGGGGCTTTATGATCAGTTCTTC.

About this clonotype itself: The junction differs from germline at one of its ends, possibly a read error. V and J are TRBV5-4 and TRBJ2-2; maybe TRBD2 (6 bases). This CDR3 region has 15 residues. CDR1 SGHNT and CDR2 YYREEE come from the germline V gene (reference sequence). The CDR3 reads CASSSTSANIGEPFF. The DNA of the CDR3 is TGTGCCAGCAGTTCGACTAGTGCGAACATCGGGGAGCCGTTTTTT.